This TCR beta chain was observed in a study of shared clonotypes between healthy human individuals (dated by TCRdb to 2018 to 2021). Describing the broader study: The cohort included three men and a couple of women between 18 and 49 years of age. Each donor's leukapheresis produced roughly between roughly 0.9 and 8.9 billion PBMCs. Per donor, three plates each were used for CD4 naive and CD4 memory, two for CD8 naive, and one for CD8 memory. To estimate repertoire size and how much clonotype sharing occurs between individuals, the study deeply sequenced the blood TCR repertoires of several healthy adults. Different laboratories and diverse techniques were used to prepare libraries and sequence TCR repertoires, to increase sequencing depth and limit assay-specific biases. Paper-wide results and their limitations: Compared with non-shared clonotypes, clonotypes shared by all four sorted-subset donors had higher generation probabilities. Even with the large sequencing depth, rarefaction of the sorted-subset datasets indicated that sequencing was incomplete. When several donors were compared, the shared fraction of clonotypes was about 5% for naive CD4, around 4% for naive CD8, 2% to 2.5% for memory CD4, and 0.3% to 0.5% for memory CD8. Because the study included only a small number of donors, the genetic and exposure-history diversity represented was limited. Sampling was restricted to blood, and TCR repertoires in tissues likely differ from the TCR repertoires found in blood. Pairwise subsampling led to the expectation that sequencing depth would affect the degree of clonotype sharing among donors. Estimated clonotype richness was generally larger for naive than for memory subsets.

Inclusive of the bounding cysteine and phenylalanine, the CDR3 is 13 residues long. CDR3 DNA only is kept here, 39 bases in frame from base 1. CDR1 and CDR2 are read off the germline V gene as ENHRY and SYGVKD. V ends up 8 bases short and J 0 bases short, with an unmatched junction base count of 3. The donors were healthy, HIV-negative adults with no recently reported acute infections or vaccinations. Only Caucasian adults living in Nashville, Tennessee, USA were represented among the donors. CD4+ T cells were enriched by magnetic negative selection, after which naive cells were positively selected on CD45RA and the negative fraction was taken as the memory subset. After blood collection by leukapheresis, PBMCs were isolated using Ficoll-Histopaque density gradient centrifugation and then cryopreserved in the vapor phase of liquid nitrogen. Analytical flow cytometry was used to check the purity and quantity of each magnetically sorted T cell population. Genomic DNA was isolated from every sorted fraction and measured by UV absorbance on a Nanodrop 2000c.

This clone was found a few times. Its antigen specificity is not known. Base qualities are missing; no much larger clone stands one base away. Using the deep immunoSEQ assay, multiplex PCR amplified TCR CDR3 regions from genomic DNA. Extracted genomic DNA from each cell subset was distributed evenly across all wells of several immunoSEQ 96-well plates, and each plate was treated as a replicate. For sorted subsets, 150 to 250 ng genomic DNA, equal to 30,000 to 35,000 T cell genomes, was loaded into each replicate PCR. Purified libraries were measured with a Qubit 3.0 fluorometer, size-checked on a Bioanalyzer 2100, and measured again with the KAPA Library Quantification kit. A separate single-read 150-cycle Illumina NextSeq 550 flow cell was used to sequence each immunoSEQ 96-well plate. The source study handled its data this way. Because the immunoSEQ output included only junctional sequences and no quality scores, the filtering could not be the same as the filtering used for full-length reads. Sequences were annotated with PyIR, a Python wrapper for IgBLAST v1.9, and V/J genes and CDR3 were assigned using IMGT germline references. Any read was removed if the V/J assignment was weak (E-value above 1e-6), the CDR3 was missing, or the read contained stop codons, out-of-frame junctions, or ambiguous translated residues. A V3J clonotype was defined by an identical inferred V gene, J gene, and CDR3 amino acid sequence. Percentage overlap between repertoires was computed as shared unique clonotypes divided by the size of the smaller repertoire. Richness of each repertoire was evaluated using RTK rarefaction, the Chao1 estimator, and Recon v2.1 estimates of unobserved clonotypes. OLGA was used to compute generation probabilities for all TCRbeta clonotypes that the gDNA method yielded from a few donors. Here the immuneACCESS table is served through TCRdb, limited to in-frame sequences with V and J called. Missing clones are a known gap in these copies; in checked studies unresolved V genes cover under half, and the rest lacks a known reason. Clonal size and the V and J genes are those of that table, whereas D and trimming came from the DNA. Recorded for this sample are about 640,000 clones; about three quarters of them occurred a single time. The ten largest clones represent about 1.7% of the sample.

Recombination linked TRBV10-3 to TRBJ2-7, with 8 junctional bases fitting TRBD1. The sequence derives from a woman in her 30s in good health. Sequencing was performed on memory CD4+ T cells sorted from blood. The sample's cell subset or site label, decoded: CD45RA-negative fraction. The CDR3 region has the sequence CAISDRVSYEQYF. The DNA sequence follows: TGTGCCATCTCGGACAGGGTCTCCTACGAGCAGTACTTC.